This TCR beta chain originates from a study of post-analysis software for immune sequencing data. Unique molecular identifiers had been added to the TCR beta cDNA libraries. Using its own MiXCR run on the PCR reads, TCRdb lists one record per CDR3 protein. The data show 450,000 to 700,000 distinct CDR3 sequences, roughly 40% seen once. General study results and limits: A handful of TRBV segments were significantly more frequent in patients than in controls. TRBV5-6, TRBV5-1 and TRBV20-1 were among these segments.

With 3 bases removed from V and 5 bases from J, the gap between germline ends came to 20 bases. This CDR3 comprises 16 residues. The germline V gene encodes CDR1 SGDLS and CDR2 YYNGEE. This clonotype came up a few times. What it binds is unknown. The chain uses TRBV9 and TRBJ2-5; D may match TRBD1 or TRBD2 (5 bases each). Sequenced sample: blood. The clonotype comes from a girl aged 5-17 years with multiple sclerosis. CDR3 loop: CASSETGTQGLETQYF. The CDR3 nucleotides read TGTGCCAGCAGCGAGACCGGGACCCAAGGCCTGGAGACCCAGTACTTC.